The source of this T cell receptor (beta chain) is a study of beta chain features in type 1 diabetes. Study-wide findings and caveats: Shortening that was moderate but significant affected the TCRB CDR3s of Type 1 diabetes patients in all four CD4+ subsets. Whatever favoring of shorter templates PCR might show would apply equally to patients and controls.

With regard to this clone: Its antigen is still unknown.

Every bit of the isolated RNA underwent reverse transcription, so sequencing read expressed TCRB transcripts. TCRdb's copy holds only in-frame clones and misses some; the assay was immunoSEQ multiplex PCR. Here the sample spans some 330,000 clones, over 10% being singletons. Sorting produced populations that all topped 95% purity. CDR1 SEHNR and CDR2 FQNEAQ come from the germline V gene (reference sequence). V was trimmed by 6 bases and J by 4 bases, leaving 18 bases between them. CDR3 length equals 15 residues. The receptor was derived from a woman aged 18-29 years with type 1 diabetes. The chain is built from TRBV7-9 and TRBJ2-5; no clear D gene. The sequenced sample consisted of naive CD4+ T cells from blood. The CDR3 here is CASSQTGSFLETQYF. Written as DNA, the CDR3 is TGTGCCAGCAGTCAGACCGGGTCGTTCCTAGAGACCCAGTACTTC.